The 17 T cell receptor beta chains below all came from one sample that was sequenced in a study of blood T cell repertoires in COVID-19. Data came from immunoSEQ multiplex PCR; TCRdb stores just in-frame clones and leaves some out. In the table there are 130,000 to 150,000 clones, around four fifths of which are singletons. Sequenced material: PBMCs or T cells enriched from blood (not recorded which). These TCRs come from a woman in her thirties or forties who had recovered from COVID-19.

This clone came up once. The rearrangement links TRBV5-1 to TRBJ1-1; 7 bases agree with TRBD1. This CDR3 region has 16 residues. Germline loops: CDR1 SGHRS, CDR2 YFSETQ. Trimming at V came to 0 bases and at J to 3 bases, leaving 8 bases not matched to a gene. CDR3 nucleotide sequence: TGCGCCAGCAGCTTGGGGGCAGGGGGTCAGCACACTGAAGCTTTCTTT. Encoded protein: CASSLGAGGQHTEAFF.

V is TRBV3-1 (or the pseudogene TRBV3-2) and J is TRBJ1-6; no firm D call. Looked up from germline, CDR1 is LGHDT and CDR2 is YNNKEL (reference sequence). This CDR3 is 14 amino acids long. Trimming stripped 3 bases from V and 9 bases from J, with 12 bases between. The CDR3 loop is CASSQGQSGSPLHF. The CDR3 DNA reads TGTGCCAGCAGCCAGGGCCAAAGCGGTTCACCCCTCCACTTT.

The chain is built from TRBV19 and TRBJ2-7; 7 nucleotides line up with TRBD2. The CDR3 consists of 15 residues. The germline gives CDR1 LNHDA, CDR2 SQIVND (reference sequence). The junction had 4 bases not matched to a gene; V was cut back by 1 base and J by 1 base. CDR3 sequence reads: CASSIVLARSYEQYF. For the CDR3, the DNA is TGTGCCAGTAGTATAGTACTAGCGCGTTCCTACGAGCAGTACTTC.

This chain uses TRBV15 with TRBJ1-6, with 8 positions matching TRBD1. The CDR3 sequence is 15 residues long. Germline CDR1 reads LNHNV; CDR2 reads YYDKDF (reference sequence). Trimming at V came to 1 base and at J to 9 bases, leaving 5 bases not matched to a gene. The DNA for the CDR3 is TGTGCCACCAGCAGAGGAAGACAGGGGAGTTCACCCCTCCACTTT. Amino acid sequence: CATSRGRQGSSPLHF.

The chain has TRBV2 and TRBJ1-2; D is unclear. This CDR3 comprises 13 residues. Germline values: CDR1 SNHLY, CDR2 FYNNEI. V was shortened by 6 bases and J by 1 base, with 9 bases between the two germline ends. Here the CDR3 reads CASRYQDNYGYTF. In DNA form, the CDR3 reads TGTGCCAGCAGATACCAGGATAACTATGGCTACACCTTC.

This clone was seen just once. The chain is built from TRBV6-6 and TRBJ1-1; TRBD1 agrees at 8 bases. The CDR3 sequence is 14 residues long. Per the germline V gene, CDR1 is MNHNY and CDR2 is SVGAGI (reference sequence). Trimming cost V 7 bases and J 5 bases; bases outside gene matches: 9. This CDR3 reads CASTPGGARTEAFF. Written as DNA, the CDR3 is TGTGCCAGCACCCCAGGGGGCGCGCGAACTGAAGCTTTCTTT.

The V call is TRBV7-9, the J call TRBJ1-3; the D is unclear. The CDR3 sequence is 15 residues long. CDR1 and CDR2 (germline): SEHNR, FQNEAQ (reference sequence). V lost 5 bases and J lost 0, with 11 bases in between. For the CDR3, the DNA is TGTGCCAGCAGCCTTAGGCGGGCCTCTGGAAACACCATATATTTT. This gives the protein CASSLRRASGNTIYF.

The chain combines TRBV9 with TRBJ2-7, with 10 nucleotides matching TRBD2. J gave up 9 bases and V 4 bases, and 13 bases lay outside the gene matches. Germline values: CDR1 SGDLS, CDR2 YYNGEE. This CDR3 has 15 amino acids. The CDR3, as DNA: TGTGCCAGCAGCCCCGACCCCCAGCGGGGGGGGTGGCAGTACTTC. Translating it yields CASSPDPQRGGWQYF.

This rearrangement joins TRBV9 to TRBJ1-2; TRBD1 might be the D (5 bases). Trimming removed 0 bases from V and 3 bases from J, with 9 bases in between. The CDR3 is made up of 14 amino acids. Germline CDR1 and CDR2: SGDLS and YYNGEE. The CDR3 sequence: CASSVGGGDYGYTF. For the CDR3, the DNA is TGTGCCAGCAGCGTAGGGGGGGGAGACTATGGCTACACCTTC. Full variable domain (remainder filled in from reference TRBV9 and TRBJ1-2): DSGVTQTPKHLITATGQRVTLRCSPRSGDLSVYWYQQSLDQGLQFLIQYYNGEERAKGNILERFSAQQFPDLHSELNLSSLELGDSALYFCASSVGGGDYGYTFGSGTRLTVV.

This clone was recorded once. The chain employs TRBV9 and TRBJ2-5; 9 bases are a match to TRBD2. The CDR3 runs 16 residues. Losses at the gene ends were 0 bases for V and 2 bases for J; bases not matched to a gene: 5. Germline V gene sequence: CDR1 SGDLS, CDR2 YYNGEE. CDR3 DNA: TGTGCCAGCAGCGTAGGGTTTAGCGGGGGTCAAGAGACCCAGTACTTC. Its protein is CASSVGFSGGQETQYF.

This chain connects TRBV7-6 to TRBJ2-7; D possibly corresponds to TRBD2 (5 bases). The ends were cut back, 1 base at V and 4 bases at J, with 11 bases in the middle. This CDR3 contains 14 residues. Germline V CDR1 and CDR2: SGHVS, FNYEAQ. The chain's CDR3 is CASSLGRTDYEQYF. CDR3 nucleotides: TGTGCCAGCAGCTTAGGGAGGACCGATTACGAGCAGTACTTC.

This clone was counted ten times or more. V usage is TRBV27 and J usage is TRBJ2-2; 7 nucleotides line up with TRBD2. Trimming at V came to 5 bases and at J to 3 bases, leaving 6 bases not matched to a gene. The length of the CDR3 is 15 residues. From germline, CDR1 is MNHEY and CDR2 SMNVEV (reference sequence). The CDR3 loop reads CASSVSGSYTGELFF. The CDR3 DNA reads TGTGCCAGCAGTGTTAGCGGGTCGTACACCGGGGAGCTGTTTTTT.

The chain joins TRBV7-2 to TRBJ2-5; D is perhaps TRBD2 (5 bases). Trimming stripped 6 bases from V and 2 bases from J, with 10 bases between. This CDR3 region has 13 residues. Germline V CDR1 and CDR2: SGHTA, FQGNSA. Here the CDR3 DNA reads TGTGCCAGCAGTACGAGGGTTCAAGAGACCCAGTACTTC. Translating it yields CASSTRVQETQYF. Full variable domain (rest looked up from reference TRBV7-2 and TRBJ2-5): GAGVSQSPSNKVTEKGKDVELRCDPISGHTALYWYRQSLGQGLEFLIYFQGNSAPDKSGLPSDRFSAERTGGSVSTLTIQRTQQEDSAVYLCASSTRVQETQYFGPGTRLLVL.

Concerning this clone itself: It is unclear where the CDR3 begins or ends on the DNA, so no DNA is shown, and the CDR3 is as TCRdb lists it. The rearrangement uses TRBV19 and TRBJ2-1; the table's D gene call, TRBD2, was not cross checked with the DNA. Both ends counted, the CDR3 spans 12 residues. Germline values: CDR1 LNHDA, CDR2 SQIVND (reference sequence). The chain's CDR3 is CASTSGWNEQFF.

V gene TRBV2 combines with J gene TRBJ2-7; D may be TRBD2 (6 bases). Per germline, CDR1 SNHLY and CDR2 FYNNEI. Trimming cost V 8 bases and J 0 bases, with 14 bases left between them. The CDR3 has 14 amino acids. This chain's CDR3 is CASGMRDLSYEQYF. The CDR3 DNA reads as TGTGCCAGCGGGATGCGGGACCTCTCCTACGAGCAGTACTTC.

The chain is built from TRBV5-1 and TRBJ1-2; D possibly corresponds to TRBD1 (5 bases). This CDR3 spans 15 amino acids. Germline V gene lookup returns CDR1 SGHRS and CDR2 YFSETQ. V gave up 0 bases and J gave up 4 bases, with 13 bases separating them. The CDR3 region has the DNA TGCGCCAGCAGCTTGGAGGAGGGGTTGGCCTATGGCTACACCTTC. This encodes CASSLEEGLAYGYTF.

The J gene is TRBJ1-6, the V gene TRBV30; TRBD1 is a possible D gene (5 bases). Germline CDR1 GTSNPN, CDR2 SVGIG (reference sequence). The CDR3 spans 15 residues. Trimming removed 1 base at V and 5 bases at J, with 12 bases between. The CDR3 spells CAWSGQTADNSPLHF. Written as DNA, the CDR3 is TGTGCCTGGAGTGGACAGACGGCCGATAATTCACCCCTCCACTTT. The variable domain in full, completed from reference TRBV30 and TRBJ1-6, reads SQTIHQWPATLVQPVGSPLSLECTVEGTSNPNLYWYRQAAGRGLQLLFYSVGIGQISSEVPQNLSASRPQDRQFILSSKKLLLSDSGFYLCAWSGQTADNSPLHFGNGTRLTVT.